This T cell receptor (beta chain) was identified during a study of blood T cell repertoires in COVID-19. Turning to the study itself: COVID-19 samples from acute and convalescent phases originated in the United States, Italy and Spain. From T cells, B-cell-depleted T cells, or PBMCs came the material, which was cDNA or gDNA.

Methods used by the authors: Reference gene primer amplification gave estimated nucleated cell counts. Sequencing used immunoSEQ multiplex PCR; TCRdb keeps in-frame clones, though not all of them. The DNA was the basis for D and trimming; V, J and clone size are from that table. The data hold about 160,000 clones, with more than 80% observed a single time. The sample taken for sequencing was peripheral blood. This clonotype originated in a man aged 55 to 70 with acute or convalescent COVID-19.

CDR3 nucleotides: TGTGCCACCCTCTCCCAGGGCTTGAATTCACCCCTCCACTTT. As protein: CATLSQGLNSPLHF. The J gene is TRBJ1-6, the V gene TRBV28, with D maybe TRBD1 (5 bases). The CDR3 runs to 14 residues. CDR1 and CDR2 (germline): MDHEN, SYDVKM. The germline V and J ends were trimmed by 10 bases and 7 bases, with 17 bases remaining between them.